This T cell receptor (beta chain) appears in the sequencing data of a study of blood T cells in healthy people across ages. General study findings and limits: More naive CD4+ cells and higher diversity were found in long-lived than in aged donors. Older age went with lower TCR beta diversity per million T cells, in a roughly linear way.

With a J-beta primer mix and a sample-barcoded 5' primer, a second PCR ran roughly 6 to 11 cycles. Each cDNA molecule carried a tag from a template-switch adaptor that contained 12 random nucleotides. TCRdb reprocessed the 5' RACE reads via MiXCR and lists one record per CDR3 protein. Altogether about 1.1 million distinct CDR3 sequences are present, 35% to 40% being singletons, with the ten largest covering around 13%. Trimming removed 5 bases from V and 7 bases from J; junction bases left unmatched: 8. In germline, CDR1 is MNHEY, CDR2 SVGAGI. The CDR3 spans 13 residues. As for this clonotype: Its antigen remains unknown.

The chain joins TRBV6-5 to TRBJ2-7, with 7 bases lining up with TRBD2. Sample: blood. The origin of this receptor is a man aged 18 to 30 in good health. CDR3 loop: CASSDLREREQYF. The CDR3 nucleotides are TGTGCCAGCAGTGACTTGCGGGAGAGGGAGCAGTACTTC.